The 13 T cell receptor beta chains below come from one sample, sequenced in a study of T cell changes during pregnancy in multiple sclerosis. Using immunoSEQ multiplex PCR, the repertoire was profiled, and TCRdb retains in-frame clones only, with some absent. The repertoire includes about 70,000 clones, 92% of them detected once, and roughly 3% sits in the top ten. The sample was CD8+ T cells from peripheral blood mononuclear cells, taken in the third trimester of pregnancy. These receptors were obtained from a female donor in good health, enrolled as a control in a pregnancy study.

This sequence joins TRBV7-2 and TRBJ2-1; 7 nucleotides match TRBD2. The CDR3 has 15 amino acids. Trimming took 6 bases from V and 2 from J; bases not matched to a gene: 7. Germline V CDR1 and CDR2: SGHTA, FQGNSA. The CDR3 is CASSGGRGAYNEQFF. Written as DNA, the CDR3 is TGTGCCAGCAGTGGGGGGAGGGGAGCCTACAATGAGCAGTTCTTC.

The CDR3 DNA is TGTGCCAGCAGCGCCCCGGGACTACGGGGATACAATGAGCAGTTCTTC. Its protein is CASSAPGLRGYNEQFF. The V and J genes are TRBV7-3 and TRBJ2-1; 7 nucleotides match TRBD2. Germline assignment: CDR1 SGHTA and CDR2 FQGTGA. This CDR3 has 16 amino acids. The junction had 11 bases not matched to a gene; V was cut back by 5 bases and J by 4 bases.

This clone was found once. DNA for the CDR3: TGTGCCAGCAGCGCAAGACAGGTTTCCGTTAACTATGGCTACACCTTC. This encodes CASSARQVSVNYGYTF. The chain employs TRBV5-6 and TRBJ1-2; a possible D gene is TRBD1 (6 bases). The CDR3 extends over 16 amino acids. Trimming removed 4 bases at V and 1 base at J, with 17 bases between. Germline CDR1 SGHDT, CDR2 YYEEEE. Full variable domain (missing parts from reference TRBV5-6 and TRBJ1-2): DAGVTQSPTHLIKTRGQQVTLRCSPKSGHDTVSWYQQALGQGPQFIFQYYEEEERQRGNFPDRFSGHQFPNYSSELNVNALLLGDSALYLCASSARQVSVNYGYTFGSGTRLTVV.

V usage is TRBV6-6 and J usage is TRBJ2-1; 11 positions match TRBD2. V gave up 5 bases and J gave up 9 bases; unmatched junction bases: 6. Germline-derived CDR1 and CDR2 are MNHNY and SVGAGI (reference sequence). There are 14 residues in the CDR3. For the CDR3, the DNA is TGTGCCAGCAGTCTAGCGGGGGGTAAAAGTGAGCAGTTCTTC. The encoded protein is CASSLAGGKSEQFF.

The chain links TRBV11-3 to TRBJ1-2; tentative D call: TRBD1 (5 bases). CDR1 is SGHNT, CDR2 YENEEA, per germline. The CDR3 extends over 14 amino acids. Trimming left V 5 bases short and J 0 bases short, with 10 bases between. CDR3 loop: CASSPDNANYGYTF. CDR3 nucleotide sequence: TGTGCCAGCAGCCCGGACAATGCTAACTATGGCTACACCTTC. Complete variable domain (other parts from reference TRBV11-3 and TRBJ1-2): EAGVVQSPRYKIIEKKQPVAFWCNPISGHNTLYWYLQNLGQGPELLIRYENEEAVDDSQLPKDRFSAERLKGVDSTLKIQPAELGDSAVYLCASSPDNANYGYTFGSGTRLTVV.

This chain connects TRBV5-1 to TRBJ2-6, with a possible D match to TRBD1 (6 bases). CDR1 and CDR2 (germline): SGHRS, YFSETQ. Trimming stripped 4 bases from V and 1 base from J, with 18 bases between. The CDR3 has 18 residues. The CDR3 spells CASSLLGGRKSGANVLTF. CDR3 coding DNA: TGCGCCAGCAGCCTACTAGGGGGACGGAAATCTGGGGCCAACGTCCTGACTTTC.

This clone was observed a single time. This sequence joins TRBV27 and TRBJ1-1; D not certain. CDR3 length: 14 residues. The V gene lost 3 bases and the J gene lost 6 bases, with 14 bases spanning the gap. Germline values: CDR1 MNHEY, CDR2 SMNVEV (reference sequence). The CDR3 coding sequence is TGTGCCAGCAGTTTGATACGGGGTGGCGCTGAAGCTTTCTTT. It encodes CASSLIRGGAEAFF.

V usage is TRBV19 and J usage is TRBJ2-3; maybe TRBD2 (6 bases). V shed 6 bases and J shed 6 bases, with 19 bases lying between them. The length of the CDR3 is 15 residues. The germline V gene has CDR1 LNHDA and CDR2 SQIVND (reference sequence). CDR3 protein: CASSKITRDFDTQYF. For the CDR3, the DNA is TGTGCCAGTAGCAAAATAACCCGGGACTTCGATACGCAGTATTTT.

The chain joins TRBV9 to TRBJ2-3, with TRBD1 matching 8 bases. From germline, CDR1 is SGDLS and CDR2 YYNGEE. J gave up 4 bases and V 1 base, and 5 bases lay outside the gene matches. The CDR3 consists of 15 residues. The CDR3 DNA follows: TGTGCCAGCAGCGTACAGGGGGCTTTGGCAGATACGCAGTATTTT. Translating it yields CASSVQGALADTQYF.

The genes are TRBV6-5 and TRBJ1-1; TRBD1 might be the D (6 bases). V was pared by 2 bases and J by 0 bases, with 10 bases between. CDR1 and CDR2 from the germline V gene are MNHEY and SVGAGI. The length of the CDR3 is 15 residues. CDR3 in amino acids: CASSYRGSMNTEAFF. In nucleotides, the CDR3 is TGTGCCAGCAGTTACAGGGGGTCCATGAACACTGAAGCTTTCTTT.

This chain joins TRBV9 and TRBJ1-4, with TRBD1 matching 7 bases. The J segment lost 5 bases and the V segment lost 0 bases, leaving 7 bases of the junction unmatched. Germline loops: CDR1 SGDLS, CDR2 YYNGEE. The CDR3 spans 16 residues. The CDR3: CASSVGLETGNEKLFF. CDR3 DNA sequence: TGTGCCAGCAGCGTAGGATTAGAGACAGGGAATGAAAAACTGTTTTTT.

V is TRBV9 and J is TRBJ2-7; possibly TRBD1 for D (5 bases). Trimming removed 3 bases from V and 6 bases from J, with 13 bases in between. The CDR3 has 13 residues. CDR1 is SGDLS and CDR2 is YYNGEE in the germline V gene. In DNA form, the CDR3 reads TGTGCCAGCAGCGCCGATACAGGCCTCGAGCAGTACTTC. This codes for CASSADTGLEQYF. Using reference TRBV9 and TRBJ2-7 for the parts outside the CDR3, the full variable domain is DSGVTQTPKHLITATGQRVTLRCSPRSGDLSVYWYQQSLDQGLQFLIQYYNGEERAKGNILERFSAQQFPDLHSELNLSSLELGDSALYFCASSADTGLEQYFGPGTRLTVT.

The chain joins TRBV7-9 to TRBJ1-1; no definite D call. V was cut by 2 bases and J by 1 base, with 8 bases left in between. The CDR3 is 14 amino acids. The V gene's germline CDR1 is SEHNR and CDR2 FQNEAQ (reference sequence). Here the CDR3 DNA reads TGTGCCAGCAGCTTACTGGAGGAGAACACTGAAGCTTTCTTT. Translating it yields CASSLLEENTEAFF.